These 23 T cell receptor beta chains were sequenced from one sample in a study of human T cells and chemical hapten exposure. TCRdb used MiXCR to reprocess the RACE reads, holding one entry per CDR3 protein. The top ten hold 1.7% of the sample, which has 150,000 to 200,000 distinct CDR3 sequences, roughly 15% seen once. The time point was: patch test 1, 2 weeks after DPC sensitization. Documented treatment: therapeutic diphenylcyclopropenone sensitization with weekly scalp DPC. The specimen was whole blood, collected in connection with sensitization to the hapten diphenylcyclopropenone (DPC). All receptors come from a woman in her 30s with alopecia areata. Some clones in this sample may be carry-over from other donors' samples.

This clonotype came up many times. The gene calls are TRBV7-9 and TRBJ1-1; no clear D. The CDR3 runs to 14 residues. The germline V gene has CDR1 SEHNR and CDR2 FQNEAQ (reference sequence). Trimming took off 7 bases at V and 2 bases at J, with 14 bases between the two ends. The DNA for the CDR3 is TGTGCCAGCACCCCCCGTGGCGGTAACACTGAAGCTTTCTTT. Its translation: CASTPRGGNTEAFF.

The gene calls are TRBV20-1 and TRBJ1-2, with a weak D call TRBD1 (6 bases). Trimming stripped 0 bases from V and 8 bases from J, with 16 bases between. Germline V gene lookup returns CDR1 DFQATT and CDR2 SNEGSKA (reference sequence). The CDR3 is 14 residues long. For the CDR3, the DNA is TGCAGTGCTAGAGACCCGGACAGACCTTCAGGCTACACCTTC. Its translation is CSARDPDRPSGYTF.

This clonotype was seen a handful of times. This chain links TRBV7-2 with TRBJ2-1; D may correspond to TRBD1 or TRBD2 (5 bases each). Per the germline V gene, CDR1 is SGHTA and CDR2 is FQGNSA. This CDR3 region has 15 residues. The ends were cut back, 4 bases at V and 6 bases at J, with 16 bases in the middle. In nucleotides, the CDR3 is TGTGCCAGCAGCTCTCCGGGACGTCTCGTCAATGAGCAGTTCTTC. It codes for CASSSPGRLVNEQFF. The full variable domain, in which reference TRBV7-2 and TRBJ2-1 provide the parts outside the CDR3, is GAGVSQSPSNKVTEKGKDVELRCDPISGHTALYWYRQSLGQGLEFLIYFQGNSAPDKSGLPSDRFSAERTGGSVSTLTIQRTQQEDSAVYLCASSSPGRLVNEQFFGPGTRLTVL.

The chain joins TRBV29-1 to TRBJ2-1; 8 bases agree with TRBD2. CDR1 and CDR2 (germline): SQVTM, ANQGSEA. CDR3 size: 15 residues. With V trimmed by 6 bases and J by 0 bases, 7 bases remained unmatched. The CDR3 region is CSVPRTSGSYNEQFF. The CDR3 DNA sequence: TGCAGCGTACCCCGCACTAGCGGCTCCTACAATGAGCAGTTCTTC.

This clonotype was seen more than once but under ten times. The J gene is TRBJ2-2, the V gene TRBV3-1; D may be TRBD2 (6 bases). Between the trimmed V and J ends, which lost 3 bases and 6 bases, there was a span of 14 bases. CDR1 and CDR2 from the germline V gene are LGHDT and YNNKEL (reference sequence). This CDR3 has 15 amino acids. The chain's CDR3 is CASSHMGEVAGELFF. The CDR3 coding sequence is TGTGCCAGCAGCCATATGGGGGAGGTTGCCGGGGAGCTGTTTTTT.

This sequence joins TRBV29-1 and TRBJ2-5, with 8 bases identical to TRBD1. After removal of 8 bases from V and 5 bases from J, the junction contained 4 bases not matched to a gene. This CDR3 region has 11 residues. Germline V gene lookup returns CDR1 SQVTM and CDR2 ANQGSEA. The CDR3 spells CSSGTGETQYF. CDR3 coding DNA: TGCAGCTCTGGGACAGGCGAGACCCAGTACTTC.

Only a few counts were recorded for this clonotype. The V and J genes are TRBV7-2 and TRBJ2-7; D may be TRBD1 (5 bases). Trimming removed 1 base from V and 6 bases from J, with 7 bases in between. The CDR3 consists of 12 residues. The germline gives CDR1 SGHTA, CDR2 FQGNSA. The CDR3 loop reads CASSLGQLEQYF. The CDR3 DNA is TGTGCCAGCAGCTTAGGACAGCTCGAGCAGTACTTC.

This clonotype has only a few counts. The V and J genes are TRBV6-5 and TRBJ1-2; weak D call: TRBD1 (5 bases). The CDR3 covers 14 residues. Trimming removed 5 bases from V and 9 bases from J, with 19 bases in between. Germline loops: CDR1 MNHEY, CDR2 SVGAGI. The CDR3 reads CASSRDSGRMSYTF. DNA for the CDR3: TGTGCCAGCAGTCGCGACTCGGGACGGATGAGCTACACCTTC.

The rearrangement joins TRBV4-1 to TRBJ1-2; unclear D gene. Germline CDR1 reads MGHRA; CDR2 reads YSYEKL. This CDR3 contains 15 residues. Between the trimmed V and J ends, which lost 1 base and 3 bases, there was a span of 12 bases. In DNA form, the CDR3 reads TGCGCCAGCAGCCAAGGAGCAACTCTAGACTATGGCTACACCTTC. Residues: CASSQGATLDYGYTF.

This clonotype was seen many times. This chain uses TRBV6-1 with TRBJ2-5; a possible D gene is TRBD1 (5 bases). V was clipped by 7 bases and J by 1 base, with 13 bases between them. Germline CDR1 and CDR2: MNHNS and SASEGT. The length of the CDR3 is 14 residues. DNA of the CDR3: TGTGCCAGCACTGTCGGACATTCCCAAGAGACCCAGTACTTC. This translates into CASTVGHSQETQYF.

This clonotype showed up just a few times. This chain's CDR3 is CSATDPNRAQFF. The CDR3 DNA sequence: TGCAGTGCAACAGACCCCAATAGAGCGCAGTTCTTC. The chain recombines TRBV20-1 with TRBJ2-1; no firm D call. CDR1 DFQATT and CDR2 SNEGSKA come from the germline V gene (reference sequence). The germline V and J ends were trimmed by 6 bases and 12 bases, with 18 bases remaining between them. This CDR3 has 12 amino acids.

The rearrangement uses TRBV28 and TRBJ2-3; D might be TRBD2 (5 bases). The CDR3 is 16 residues long. The V end was cut by 5 bases, the J end by 1 base, with 16 bases between. Germline-derived CDR1 and CDR2 are MDHEN and SYDVKM. CDR3 DNA: TGTGCCAGCAGTCCGGACCGTAAGAGGGGCACAGATACGCAGTATTTT. Its protein is CASSPDRKRGTDTQYF.

The chain joins TRBV7-2 to TRBJ2-1; 7 nucleotides match TRBD2. The CDR3 covers 13 residues. V dropped 1 base and J dropped 10; count of bases not matched to a gene: 4. The germline V gene encodes CDR1 SGHTA and CDR2 FQGNSA. The CDR3 DNA is TGTGCCAGCAGCTTAGGGGACTACCTCGAGCAGTTCTTC. Amino acids: CASSLGDYLEQFF.

There are many counts of this clonotype. This chain uses TRBV2 with TRBJ2-2, with TRBD1 matching over 8 bases. V shed 6 bases, J shed 2 bases, and the junction held 5 bases outside the gene matches. CDR3 length: 15 amino acids. CDR1 is SNHLY, CDR2 FYNNEI, per germline. Here the CDR3 reads CASSGQGPNTGELFF. CDR3 in DNA: TGTGCCAGCAGCGGACAGGGCCCAAACACCGGGGAGCTGTTTTTT. The complete variable domain, with remaining parts taken from reference TRBV2 and TRBJ2-2, reads EPEVTQTPSHQVTQMGQEVILRCVPISNHLYFYWYRQILGQKVEFLVSFYNNEISEKSEIFDDQFSVERPDGSNFTLKIRSTKLEDSAMYFCASSGQGPNTGELFFGEGSRLTVL.

This clonotype was seen more than once but under ten times. The V gene is TRBV5-1, the J gene TRBJ1-4; 9 bases agree with TRBD1. V gave up 4 bases and J gave up 8 bases; unmatched junction bases: 3. The germline gives CDR1 SGHRS, CDR2 YFSETQ. CDR3 length: 13 residues. The CDR3 DNA is TGCGCCAGCAGCACGGACAGGGGAGAAAAACTGTTTTTT. Its protein is CASSTDRGEKLFF.

The chain has TRBV27 and TRBJ1-6; D uncertain. Germline V gene sequence: CDR1 MNHEY, CDR2 SMNVEV (reference sequence). V lost 5 bases and J 0 bases, leaving 11 bases between the germline ends. This CDR3 comprises 16 residues. CDR3 residues: CASSLEPHSYNSPLHF. In DNA form, the CDR3 reads TGTGCCAGCAGTCTAGAACCCCACTCCTATAATTCACCCCTCCACTTT.

V gene TRBV20-1 combines with J gene TRBJ2-3; D gene ambiguous. The ends were cut back, 4 bases at V and 2 bases at J, with 10 bases in the middle. CDR3 size: 13 residues. From germline, CDR1 is DFQATT and CDR2 SNEGSKA (reference sequence). The DNA of the CDR3 is TGCAGTGCTACCTTCGGGCCCACAGATACGCAGTATTTT. Its protein is CSATFGPTDTQYF.

This chain joins TRBV4-1 and TRBJ1-1; no definite D call. The CDR3 sequence is 15 residues long. With 3 bases removed from V and 4 bases from J, the gap between germline ends came to 15 bases. The germline V gene has CDR1 MGHRA and CDR2 YSYEKL. This chain's CDR3 is CASSQDYMVSTEAFF. The CDR3 coding sequence is TGCGCCAGCAGCCAGGACTACATGGTAAGCACTGAAGCTTTCTTT.

This rearrangement joins TRBV7-2 to TRBJ1-3; the match to TRBD1 covers 11 bases. CDR3 length: 17 residues. Germline V gene sequence: CDR1 SGHTA, CDR2 FQGNSA. V lost 4 bases to trimming and J lost 0 bases; unmatched junction nucleotides: 5. As DNA, the CDR3 is TGTGCCAGCAGCTGGAGGACAGGGGGCAACTCTGGAAACACCATATATTTT. Its translation: CASSWRTGGNSGNTIYF.

This clonotype showed up just once. The chain links TRBV4-1 to TRBJ1-4; D is uncertain. This CDR3 spans 15 amino acids. From germline, CDR1 is MGHRA and CDR2 YSYEKL. V lost 1 base to trimming and J lost 5 bases, with 11 bases between them. DNA for the CDR3: TGCGCCAGCAGCCAAGGGCTAGGAAGGAATGAAAAACTGTTTTTT. Protein sequence: CASSQGLGRNEKLFF.

This clonotype showed up just a few times. V usage is TRBV10-3 and J usage is TRBJ2-3; D call uncertain. Germline V lookup: CDR1 ENHRY, CDR2 SYGVKD. V was shortened by 5 bases and J by 6 bases, with 12 bases between the two germline ends. CDR3 length: 13 residues. In DNA, the CDR3 is TGTGCCATCAGTAACATGGGCCTGGATACGCAGTATTTT. This encodes CAISNMGLDTQYF.

The chain joins TRBV27 to TRBJ1-6, with TRBD1 matching 7 bases. Germline lookup yields CDR1 MNHEY and CDR2 SMNVEV (reference sequence). J lost 4 bases, V lost 2 bases, and 2 bases had no gene match. The CDR3 contains 15 residues. The CDR3 bases are TGTGCCAGCAGTTTAGAGGGACAGTATAATTCACCCCTCCACTTT. Protein product: CASSLEGQYNSPLHF.

This clonotype was seen repeatedly, ten times or more. The gene calls are TRBV7-9 and TRBJ2-5; TRBD1 matches 10 bases. Germline trimming cut 5 bases from V and 6 bases from J; bases unmatched to any gene: 6. In germline, CDR1 is SEHNR, CDR2 FQNEAQ (reference sequence). The CDR3 is 14 amino acids. The CDR3 protein is CASSRPGQGQTQYF. In DNA, the CDR3 is TGTGCCAGCAGCCGGCCGGGACAGGGGCAGACCCAGTACTTC.